This section outlines one TCR beta chain sequence together with its context. Its antigen is as yet unknown. This sample is part of a study of CD4 T cells in relation to SARS-CoV-2 and coronaviruses. About the study: After less than eleven days of antigen culture, PBMC TCR beta CDR3s were sequenced. Negative control cultures got HIV-1 Nef peptides or no peptide.

The ends lost 2 bases at V and 6 bases at J; junction bases unmatched: 9. The V gene's germline CDR1 is MDHEN and CDR2 SYDVKM. The CDR3 runs to 15 residues. General study findings and limits: Around two thirds of donors had memory CD4+ clonotypes crossrecognizing SARS-CoV-2 and common cold coronavirus spike.

Before the COVID-19 pandemic, during about 2011-2019, CD4+ T cells were taken from unexposed donors. After roughly ten days of culture, CD4+ T cells were isolated. Unexposed-donor CD4+ T cells were probed with SARS-CoV-2 S/N and four cold-coronavirus spikes, cells permitting. The table came from immunoSEQ multiplex PCR; TCRdb's copy has only in-frame clones and leaves some out. The sample consists of fewer than 20,000 clones, around three quarters of them appearing once. This receptor was taken from a human donor in good health. The chain uses TRBV28 and TRBJ1-1, with 7 bases fitting TRBD1. Sample: CD4+ T cells from PBMCs, cultured in vitro. CDR3 sequence (DNA): TGTGCCAGCAGTTTACTGACAGGGAAATTCGCTGAAGCTTTCTTT. Protein: CASSLLTGKFAEAFF.